This T cell receptor beta chain was profiled in a study of T cell repertoires in cytomegalovirus infection. Study summary: Indicated by public TCR beta signatures were CMV infection and matching HLA type. Study-level points and caveats: Individuals carrying CMV plus the relevant HLA were identified by cumulative frequency of public TCR beta families.

TCRdb re-derived calls from the reads in MiXCR, one entry per CDR3 protein. The sample has a few hundred thousand distinct CDR3 sequences, 25% to 35% seen once. V lost 4 bases and J lost 3, with 11 bases in between. The CDR3 has 14 amino acids. As regards this clonotype: Its antigen is undetermined.

Sequences were derived from cultured PBMCs, sampled from culture after CMV antigen stimulation. The sequence was obtained from a human donor in good health (CMV status not recorded). Some clones in this sample may be carry-over from other donors' samples. V is TRBV12-3 or TRBV12-4 and J is TRBJ2-3; tentatively, D is TRBD1 or TRBD2 (6 bases each). The CDR3 is CASSWGAGTDTQYF. CDR3 in DNA: TGTGCCAGCAGTTGGGGGGCGGGTACAGATACGCAGTATTTT.